Listed here is a single T cell receptor (beta chain). These data originate in a study of monozygotic twins with inflammatory bowel disease. The germline CDR1 and CDR2 sequences are SGHVS and FQNEAQ. This CDR3 has 16 residues. TCRdb reprocessed the 5' RACE reads and reports one entry per CDR3 protein, with no DNA. The sample includes more than 75,000 distinct CDR3 sequences. The receptor's source is a human donor with ulcerative colitis or Crohn's disease, or a healthy co-twin of an affected twin (not recorded which). Sequenced input: blood. The chain links TRBV7-8 to TRBJ2-3; TCRdb calls TRBD1, which cannot be checked without DNA. The CDR3 is CASSSWGSLSTDTQYF.